This TCR beta chain emerged from a study of T cell responses to AZD1222 COVID-19 vaccine. About the study: Analyses pooled second doses at about 4 or about 12 weeks. Findings of the study overall: Rises in breadth and depth of Spike-specific TCRs came after two AZD1222 doses. Possibly, clonal diversity was underestimated; donors were largely white British and included more females. Repertoire sampling was restricted to post-peak T cell response timepoints.

This clone has only a few counts. Its antigen is as yet unknown. The ends lost 0 bases at V and 6 bases at J; junction bases unmatched: 14. Germline V lookup: CDR1 MRHNA, CDR2 SNTAGT. CDR3 length equals 17 residues. Sequenced by immunoSEQ multiplex PCR; TCRdb stores in-frame clones only, minus some. The sample contains 95,000 to 150,000 clones, 91% of which appear only once. This TCR was recovered from an adult in good health. Sequencing was performed on peripheral blood, taken on day 0 of AZD1222 vaccination. The chain has TRBV6-4 and TRBJ2-7; the match to TRBD2 covers 7 bases. The CDR3 protein is CASSDSTQLGGGCEQYF. CDR3 coding DNA: TGTGCCAGCAGTGACTCGACTCAATTAGGCGGGGGTTGCGAGCAGTACTTC.